The T cell receptor (beta chain) under discussion was sequenced for a study of CD8+ T cells in alopecia areata (dated by TCRdb to the late 2010s). The study in broad terms: Treated patients were enrolled in an open-label pilot trial of oral tofacitinib at 5 to 10 mg twice daily for moderate-to-severe alopecia areata. TCRbeta CDR3 regions were amplified by immunoSEQ multiplex PCR using 35 Vbeta forward and 13 Jbeta reverse primers. Scalp tissue and sorted CD4+ and CD8+ peripheral blood T cells from patchy and totalis/universalis alopecia areata patients and from healthy controls were covered by human TCRbeta sequencing. RNA was extracted with the PAXgene miRNA kit for fixed scalp, the miRNeasy kit for PBMCs, and the RNeasy kit for mouse skin. Biopsies were taken from tofacitinib-treated patients at baseline and at 4 and 24 weeks of treatment, and a later scalp biopsy was taken in several of the tofacitinib-treated patients. Tofacitinib was administered for 6 to 18 months, and 6 months of follow-up off drug were then conducted to assess delayed response and recurrence. To study T cell clonal expansion in alopecia areata, the researchers applied high-throughput TCRbeta sequencing to both the C3H/HeJ mouse model and human patients. In treated patients, disease severity was measured using the SALT score, which gives the percentage of scalp surface area affected. Clonality in the scalp was compared among normal scalp (n=4), patchy alopecia areata scalp (n=8), and alopecia totalis/universalis scalp (n=8). What the work shows at the level of the full study, not this receptor alone: Many expanded lesional clones were found to persist in scalp and blood during tofacitinib treatment, and relapse after treatment cessation may be partly explained by this persistence. Tofacitinib significantly lowered scalp clonality and the number of expanded CD8+ clones among the top 100 scalp clones. Compared with mice, TCR sequences shared between patients were less clear, possibly partly because of HLA diversity across the patient population. Because the treated cohort was small and had just a single nonresponder, larger studies are needed to establish links between baseline CD8+ expansion and response. Resident alphabeta T cells in normal human skin are also sequenced, complicating scalp TCR repertoire analysis, unlike mouse skin dominated by gammadelta T cells. Compared with normal scalp, lesional scalp had higher clonality and more expanded CD8+ clones, particularly in alopecia totalis/universalis, a pattern that suggests antigenic drive.

The time point label for this specimen denotes: roughly 24 weeks on oral tofacitinib. In light of the paper, this sample's treatment or condition label describes: oral pan-JAK inhibitor, 5-10 mg twice daily. Lesional scalp punch biopsies and peripheral blood were collected from alopecia areata patients. PBMCs were separated by density centrifugation and stained for CD3, CD4 and CD8, after which CD4+ and CD8+ T cells were sorted on a FACSAria. Library method: the immunoSEQ multiplex PCR assay. To provide template for TCR sequencing, every sample had RNA extracted and reverse transcribed into cDNA. First-strand cDNA was synthesized with SuperScript III using a 2:1 mix of oligo-dT and random hexamers. A synthetic immune receptor repertoire was used to assess amplification bias, and residual bias was removed computationally. The published analysis was carried out like this. Raw reads were preprocessed for error removal, and CDR3 was defined according to IMGT conventions as running from the conserved cysteine to phenylalanine. Clonality was computed by normalizing Shannon entropy by log2 of the number of productive unique TCRs and subtracting the result from 1. Scalp TCRbeta sequences were cross-referenced with sorted blood CD4 and CD8 repertoires so that the CD4 or CD8 identity of scalp clones could be inferred. As stored in TCRdb, this immuneACCESS dataset retains in-frame rearrangements with V and J assigned. A fraction of the clones does not appear; measured against another copy, unresolved V genes explain less than half of the discrepancy, and the remainder lacks a known reason. Clone size and V and J calls were adopted from that table, with D and trimming inferred from the DNA. The sample contains about 180,000 clones, 53% of them found a single time. 9.5% to 14% of the sample lies in the top ten.

This clone was observed a handful of times. Its antigen is still unknown. No much larger clone is present one base from it, and per-base qualities are unavailable. This clonotype was sampled from a human donor with alopecia areata. Specimen: CD8+ T cells sorted from blood, collected at week 24, from a patient treated with tofacitinib.

In nucleotides, the sequence is TGTGCCACGTTAGCGGGAACCGGGGAGCTGTTTTTT. It codes for CATLAGTGELFF. The sequence joins TRBV7-9 to TRBJ2-2, and TRBD2 matches 8 of the central bases. The CDR3 holds 12 amino acids from the cysteine to the phenylalanine. Kept here is only the CDR3 DNA, which spans 36 bases and is read in frame from base 1. After removal of 10 bases from V and 5 bases from J, the junction retains 3 bases not matched to a gene. CDR1 and CDR2, per the germline V gene (reference sequence), are SEHNR and FQNEAQ.